Below are 32 T cell receptor beta chains sequenced from a single sample in a study of T cells in Graves' hyperthyroidism and ophthalmopathy (dated by TCRdb to between 2019 and 2020). The library was made by multiplex PCR. Data came from an Illumina HiSeq 2000. The TCR beta CDR3 regions were amplified from RNA transcripts. For the first round of RT-PCR on the TCR CDR3, the HTBI primer set was used together with the Qiagen OneStep RT-PCR kit. TCRdb passed the public sequencing reads through fastp at Q25 and MiXCR, retaining productive beta sequences. One record per CDR3 amino acid sequence lists the most common genes and DNA. This sample comprises 340,000 or so distinct CDR3 sequences, roughly 15% of them detected only once. Around 33% of the sample comes from the top ten. The sequencing sample was made of blood. The receptors shown here come from a man under 40 with Graves' hyperthyroidism.

This clonotype was seen repeatedly, ten times or more. The CDR3 region has the DNA TGTGCCAGCAGCTTCTCGGCAGCGCGATACGAGCAGTACTTC. Translation gives CASSFSAARYEQYF. The chain recombines TRBV5-6 with TRBJ2-7; D uncertain. This CDR3 comprises 14 residues. Trimming removed 2 bases from V and 4 bases from J, with 13 bases in between. Germline V gene sequence: CDR1 SGHDT, CDR2 YYEEEE.

As to this clonotype: A read error is possible here, since a much larger clone lies one base away. This chain joins TRBV27 and TRBJ2-2; D may be TRBD1 (6 bases). The CDR3 is 14 amino acids. Germline CDR1 reads MNHEY; CDR2 reads SMNVEV (reference sequence). The CDR3 DNA follows: TGTGCCAGCAGTTTCGAAGGTCGGGCAGGGGAGCGGTTTTTT. This codes for CASSFEGRAGERFF.

This chain connects TRBV7-2 to TRBJ2-7; possible D gene TRBD2, 6 bases. The CDR3 has 15 amino acids. In germline, CDR1 is SGHTA, CDR2 FQGNSA. The ends were cut back, 4 bases at V and 5 bases at J, with 18 bases in the middle. CDR3 nucleotide sequence: TGTGCCAGCAGCTCCTCTCTGACTAGTCCGGACGAGCAGTACTTC. Translated: CASSSSLTSPDEQYF.

Ten or more counts support this clonotype. This rearrangement joins TRBV2 to TRBJ2-7; D gene unclear. There are 12 residues in the CDR3. Between the trimmed V and J ends, which lost 7 bases and 3 bases, there was a span of 10 bases. Per germline, CDR1 SNHLY and CDR2 FYNNEI. The CDR3 sequence: CASNVQLYEQYF. Written as DNA, the CDR3 is TGTGCCAGCAACGTACAGCTCTACGAGCAGTACTTC.

A few counts support this clonotype. Being one base from a much bigger clone, this may be a read error. This chain connects TRBV20-1 to TRBJ2-3; 9 nucleotides align to TRBD2. The V and J ends lost 7 bases and 6 bases, in that order; junction bases with no gene match: 11. The CDR3 runs 14 residues. The germline gives CDR1 DFQATT, CDR2 SNEGSKA (reference sequence). CDR3 bases: TGCAGTGTGGGGACTAGCAGTACTGTTGATACGCAGTATTTT. Residues: CSVGTSSTVDTQYF.

This CDR3 reads CATSDGGRTLYF. In DNA form, the CDR3 reads TGTGCCACCAGTGATGGTGGACGGACCTTGTACTTC. This chain connects TRBV24-1 to TRBJ2-5; D gene unclear. This CDR3 spans 12 amino acids. Trimming removed 3 bases from V and 13 bases from J, with 14 bases in between. Germline CDR1 is KGHDR and CDR2 is SFDVKD.

This chain connects TRBV6-5 to TRBJ2-2; D is unresolved. Trimming took off 4 bases at V and 0 bases at J, with 6 bases between the two ends. The CDR3 contains 14 residues. Germline CDR1 MNHEY, CDR2 SVGAGI. The chain's CDR3 is CASSLAPNTGELFF. The CDR3 region has the DNA TGTGCCAGCAGTTTGGCCCCGAACACCGGGGAGCTGTTTTTT.

Remarks on this clonotype: A read error is possible here, since a much larger clone lies one base away. This chain joins TRBV20-1 and TRBJ1-1, with D hard to call. The germline CDR1 and CDR2 sequences are DFQATT and SNEGSKA (reference sequence). V lost 5 bases to trimming and J lost 6 bases, with 19 bases between them. The CDR3 extends over 14 amino acids. This chain's CDR3 is CSAGKGTTFSEAFF. The CDR3 DNA reads as TGCAGTGCTGGTAAGGGTACAACGTTTTCTGAAGCTTTCTTT.

This clonotype was observed a few times. The gene calls are TRBV20-1 and TRBJ2-7; 9 positions match TRBD2. Trimming at V came to 0 bases and at J to 3 bases, leaving 6 bases not matched to a gene. Looked up from germline, CDR1 is DFQATT and CDR2 is SNEGSKA (reference sequence). CDR3 length: 15 residues. The CDR3 DNA reads as TGCAGTGCTAGAGATTCGGCGGGAGGGGTCTACGAGCAGTACTTC. This gives the protein CSARDSAGGVYEQYF.

The genes are TRBV20-1 and TRBJ2-7; 7 bases align to TRBD1. Germline CDR1 DFQATT, CDR2 SNEGSKA (reference sequence). The ends lost 2 bases at V and 6 bases at J; junction bases unmatched: 7. The CDR3 totals 13 residues. The CDR3 DNA follows: TGCAGTGCTAGACGAGACAGGGTGGTCGAGCAGTACTTC. It yields the protein CSARRDRVVEQYF.

This clonotype appeared many times. This chain connects TRBV11-2 to TRBJ2-1; D gene ambiguous. CDR3 length: 16 residues. Trimming left V 0 bases short and J 0 bases short, with 9 bases between. Germline CDR1 SGHAT, CDR2 FQNNGV. In nucleotides, the CDR3 is TGTGCCAGCAGCTTAGATTTAACCAGCTCCTACAATGAGCAGTTCTTC. The encoded protein is CASSLDLTSSYNEQFF. Supplemented by reference TRBV11-2 and TRBJ2-1, the full variable domain reads EAGVAQSPRYKIIEKRQSVAFWCNPISGHATLYWYQQILGQGPKLLIQFQNNGVVDDSQLPKDRFSAERLKGVDSTLKIQPAKLEDSAVYLCASSLDLTSSYNEQFFGPGTRLTVL.

This clonotype has just a few counts. The rearrangement uses TRBV10-3 and TRBJ1-6; D is possibly TRBD1 (5 bases). The V gene lost 0 bases and the J gene lost 7 bases, with 7 bases spanning the gap. The CDR3 consists of 14 residues. Germline V CDR1 and CDR2: ENHRY, SYGVKD. CDR3 loop: CAISESKGNSPLHF. The CDR3 DNA reads TGTGCCATCAGTGAGTCGAAGGGGAATTCACCCCTCCACTTT.

The chain uses TRBV10-3 and TRBJ2-7; 10 nucleotides line up with TRBD2. V gave up 0 bases and J gave up 2 bases; unmatched junction bases: 1. The germline gives CDR1 ENHRY, CDR2 SYGVKD. CDR3 length: 15 residues. CDR3 in amino acids: CAISESTSGTYEQYF. In DNA form, the CDR3 reads TGTGCCATCAGTGAGTCAACTAGCGGGACCTACGAGCAGTACTTC.

In its sample, this clonotype was seen a few times. This rearrangement joins TRBV19 to TRBJ1-5; D not resolved. The CDR3 sequence is 14 residues long. V was cut by 5 bases and J by 7 bases, with 15 bases left in between. Germline assignment: CDR1 LNHDA and CDR2 SQIVND (reference sequence). Written as DNA, the CDR3 is TGTGCCAGTAGTGCGGGGAACTCCTGGCAGCCCCAGCATTTT. This gives the protein CASSAGNSWQPQHF.

This clonotype was found a few times. V usage is TRBV6-2 or TRBV6-3 and J usage is TRBJ2-7; D is uncertain. Trimming left V 7 bases short and J 3 bases short, with 10 bases between. Germline V lookup: CDR1 MNHEY, CDR2 SVGEGT. The CDR3 length is 12 residues. The CDR3 spells CASKGRSYEQYF. The CDR3 coding sequence is TGTGCCAGCAAAGGCCGGAGCTACGAGCAGTACTTC.

The rearrangement links TRBV7-8 to TRBJ1-2; 8 bases are shared with TRBD1. The V gene's germline CDR1 is SGHVS and CDR2 FQNEAQ. This CDR3 contains 14 residues. J was trimmed by 8 bases and V by 0 bases; bases with no gene match: 5. Here the CDR3 DNA reads TGTGCCAGCAGCTTAGCCCTGACAGGGGAGGGCTACACCTTC. It specifies CASSLALTGEGYTF.

This clonotype was observed many times. The V call is TRBV11-2, the J call TRBJ2-1; D is undetermined. Deletions cut 0 bases from V and 0 bases from J, with 18 bases between. The CDR3 length is 19 residues. The germline gives CDR1 SGHAT, CDR2 FQNNGV. CDR3 region: CASSLEVILSLSSYNEQFF. In DNA, the CDR3 is TGTGCCAGCAGCTTAGAGGTTATTTTGAGCCTAAGCTCCTACAATGAGCAGTTCTTC.

The rearrangement uses TRBV5-1 and TRBJ2-1, with 10 bases that match TRBD2. The end of the DNA aligns better with TRBJ2-7, so the J call may be wrong. The CDR3 sequence is 15 residues long. The germline gives CDR1 SGHRS, CDR2 YFSETQ. The CDR3 nucleotides read TGCGCCAGCAGCTACGCGAGCGGGAGGGGGAATGAGCAGTACTTC. Protein: CASSYASGRGNEQYF.

This clonotype was found many times. The junction departs from germline at one end; a sequencing error may be responsible. The rearrangement joins TRBV11-3 to TRBJ1-1; 7 bases are a match to TRBD1. Germline values: CDR1 SGHNT, CDR2 YENEEA. The CDR3 has 12 residues. CDR3 in DNA: TGTGCCAGCAGCCTAGACAGGGTGGGAGCTTTCTTT. Its translation: CASSLDRVGAFF.

This clonotype was counted many times. The V gene is TRBV29-1, the J gene TRBJ2-5, with D perhaps TRBD1 (5 bases). V lost 6 bases, J lost 5 bases, and 22 bases lay in between. The germline CDR1 and CDR2 sequences are SQVTM and ANQGSEA. This CDR3 has 15 amino acids. The CDR3 DNA reads as TGCAGCGTCCTGACATATCACCCAGGGAAGGAGACCCAGTACTTC. Its protein product is CSVLTYHPGKETQYF.

In its sample, this clonotype was seen a few times. The gene calls are TRBV20-1 and TRBJ2-7; D perhaps matches TRBD2 (6 bases). The CDR3 totals 14 residues. Germline CDR1 and CDR2: DFQATT and SNEGSKA (reference sequence). Trimming removed 3 bases at V and 5 bases at J, with 17 bases between. The CDR3 DNA reads as TGCAGTGCTAGTAAGGACCCACGGGGGAACGAGCAGTACTTC. It yields the protein CSASKDPRGNEQYF.

Worth noting for this clonotype: This sequence may be a read error, since a much larger clone differs from it by one base. The chain combines TRBV6-4 with TRBJ2-1; D remains ambiguous. The J call may be mistaken, given a closer DNA end match to TRBJ2-7. The CDR3 consists of 13 residues. From germline, CDR1 is MRHNA and CDR2 SNTAGT. CDR3 bases: TGTGCCAGCGCCTTGACCTTTGAGAATGAGCAGTACTTC. Translated: CASALTFENEQYF.

This clonotype was observed many times. The CDR3 coding sequence is TGTGCCAGCAGCCAATTCGCCGGGACTAGCGGTTTCTACGAGCAGTACTTC. Translating gives CASSQFAGTSGFYEQYF. The chain employs TRBV11-2 and TRBJ2-7, with 11 bases matching TRBD2. The germline CDR1 and CDR2 sequences are SGHAT and FQNNGV. The CDR3 totals 17 residues. Trimming removed 5 bases from V and 3 bases from J; junction bases left unmatched: 12.

The chain couples TRBV27 to TRBJ1-4; D gene uncertain. Germline CDR1 reads MNHEY; CDR2 reads SMNVEV (reference sequence). This CDR3 has 12 amino acids. Between the trimmed V and J ends, which lost 6 bases and 4 bases, there was a span of 6 bases. Here the CDR3 DNA reads TGTGCCAGCAGCGACCTTAATGAAAAACTGTTTTTT. It is translated as CASSDLNEKLFF.

This clonotype has ten or more counts. The chain employs TRBV5-1 and TRBJ2-1, with TRBD2 matching over 8 bases. J lost 7 bases, V lost 1 base, and 10 bases had no gene match. CDR1 and CDR2 from the germline V gene are SGHRS and YFSETQ. This CDR3 has 16 amino acids. CDR3 bases: TGCGCCAGCAGCTTGCCCGACCGGACTAGCTTAAATGAGCAGTTCTTC. Protein: CASSLPDRTSLNEQFF.

This chain uses TRBV12-3 or TRBV12-4 with TRBJ2-2, with D unclear. This CDR3 is 13 amino acids long. V lost 6 bases to trimming and J lost 5 bases, with 10 bases between them. The CDR3 DNA reads TGTGCCAGCAGGAACTCTGGGACCGGGGAGCTGTTTTTT. Translation: CASRNSGTGELFF.

This clonotype appeared a few times. The chain couples TRBV11-2 to TRBJ2-1; D unclear. Germline values: CDR1 SGHAT, CDR2 FQNNGV. This CDR3 contains 16 residues. Trimming removed 9 bases at V and 6 bases at J, with 24 bases between. CDR3 in amino acids: CASIESTLKTTNEQFF. The DNA for the CDR3 is TGTGCCAGTATCGAGTCCACTCTAAAAACGACCAATGAGCAGTTCTTC.

The rearrangement joins TRBV19 to TRBJ1-2, with D perhaps matching TRBD1 (6 bases). This CDR3 is built from 15 residues. Trimming cost V 2 bases and J 0 bases, with 10 bases left between them. Germline V lookup: CDR1 LNHDA, CDR2 SQIVND (reference sequence). The CDR3 loop is CASSISRGSNYGYTF. CDR3 DNA: TGTGCCAGTAGTATATCCAGGGGTTCTAACTATGGCTACACCTTC. Full variable domain (remainder filled in from reference TRBV19 and TRBJ1-2): DGGITQSPKYLFRKEGQNVTLSCEQNLNHDAMYWYRQDPGQGLRLIYYSQIVNDFQKGDIAEGYSVSREKKESFPLTVTSAQKNPTAFYLCASSISRGSNYGYTFGSGTRLTVV.

This clonotype was seen ten or more times. The rearrangement links TRBV7-9 to TRBJ2-7; maybe TRBD1 (6 bases). V gave up 8 bases and J gave up 0 bases, with 11 bases separating them. The CDR3 spans 13 residues. Germline-derived CDR1 and CDR2 are SEHNR and FQNEAQ (reference sequence). As DNA, the CDR3 is TGTGCCAGCTTCGGACAGAGCTCCTACGAGCAGTACTTC. This gives the protein CASFGQSSYEQYF.

There are many counts of this clonotype. V and J are TRBV12-3 or TRBV12-4 and TRBJ2-1; D is possibly TRBD1 (5 bases). This CDR3 contains 14 residues. V was cut by 8 bases and J by 0 bases, with 11 bases left in between. In DNA, the CDR3 is TGTGCCAGCGTAGCAGACAGCTCCTACAATGAGCAGTTCTTC. It is translated as CASVADSSYNEQFF.

In this sample, this clonotype turned up many times. The chain uses TRBV10-3 and TRBJ2-1, with 7 nucleotides matching TRBD2. The CDR3 totals 13 residues. Germline loops: CDR1 ENHRY, CDR2 SYGVKD. V dropped 6 bases and J dropped 5; count of bases not matched to a gene: 4. The CDR3 reads CAIRGLTNNEQFF. CDR3 nucleotides: TGTGCCATCAGGGGACTAACTAACAATGAGCAGTTCTTC.

This clonotype has a count of ten or more. V usage is TRBV12-3 or TRBV12-4 and J usage is TRBJ2-3; D is uncertain. V lost 3 bases to trimming and J lost 7 bases, with 11 bases between them. The CDR3 is 13 residues long. CDR3 in DNA: TGTGCCAGCAGTTTCGGCCCCACTAATACGCAGTATTTT. Amino acid sequence: CASSFGPTNTQYF.